This passage covers 18 T cell receptor beta chains from one sample sequenced in a study of Ad26.COV2.S vaccination and SARS-CoV-2 variants. Treatment specified: 15 to 20 received Ad26.COV2.S at low or high dose, single or two shots; several received placebo; per-sample allocation not given. Sampling was performed 63 days after the first vaccine or placebo injection. Libraries were prepared by immunoSEQ multiplex PCR; TCRdb keeps only in-frame clonotypes and omits some of them. The table shows 300,000 to 400,000 clones, with 88% occurring only once. Here the sequenced sample was peripheral blood, taken in a trial of Ad26.COV2.S vaccine versus placebo. The receptors stem from a person between 18 and 65 years old who received the Ad26.COV2.S COVID-19 vaccine or a placebo.

This clone was seen just once. The genes are TRBV7-2 and TRBJ2-7; possibly TRBD1 for D (6 bases). The CDR3 is made up of 11 amino acids. The germline V gene has CDR1 SGHTA and CDR2 FQGNSA. Trimming stripped 8 bases from V and 3 bases from J, with 8 bases between. Here the CDR3 DNA reads TGTGCCAGCGAGGACAGCTACGAGCAGTACTTC. The encoded protein is CASEDSYEQYF.

J is TRBJ1-1 and V is TRBV25-1, with 7 bases aligning to TRBD1. The CDR3 has 12 amino acids. J lost 4 bases, V lost 7 bases, and 3 bases had no gene match. The V gene's germline CDR1 is MGHDK and CDR2 SYGVNS. CDR3 amino acids: CASIQGGTEAFF. CDR3 sequence (DNA): TGTGCCAGCATTCAGGGGGGCACTGAAGCTTTCTTT. Full variable domain (remainder filled in from reference TRBV25-1 and TRBJ1-1): EADIYQTPRYLVIGTGKKITLECSQTMGHDKMYWYQQDPGMELHLIHYSYGVNSTEKGDLSSESTVSRIRTEHFPLTLESARPSHTSQYLCASIQGGTEAFFGQGTRLTVV.

As for this clone: Different DNA sequences within this sample yield the same CDR3. V usage is TRBV7-2 and J usage is TRBJ1-4, with D unresolved. The CDR3 covers 13 residues. Trimming removed 1 base from V and 5 bases from J, with 5 bases in between. Germline CDR1 SGHTA, CDR2 FQGNSA. DNA for the CDR3: TGTGCCAGCAGCTTAGAACTGAATGAAAAACTGTTTTTT. Amino acids: CASSLELNEKLFF.

The J gene is TRBJ2-1, the V gene TRBV28; D ambiguous. The germline gives CDR1 MDHEN, CDR2 SYDVKM. V lost 3 bases, J lost 10 bases, and 10 bases lay in between. The CDR3 sequence is 12 residues long. The CDR3 reads CASSFRAYEQFF. The CDR3 DNA is TGTGCCAGCAGTTTCCGGGCCTACGAGCAGTTCTTC.

The rearrangement uses TRBV9 and TRBJ2-3; TRBD2 aligns across 11 bases. This CDR3 contains 14 residues. Germline CDR1 reads SGDLS; CDR2 reads YYNGEE. With 0 bases clipped from V and 11 bases from J, the junction kept 5 bases outside the gene matches. The CDR3 nucleotides read TGTGCCAGCAGCGTAGCAACTAGCGGGGGTATGCAGTATTTT. Translated, it gives CASSVATSGGMQYF.

The rearrangement uses TRBV6-2 or TRBV6-3 and TRBJ1-1, with 7 bases fitting TRBD1. The V segment lost 6 bases and the J segment 7 bases; nucleotides outside the gene matches: 5. This CDR3 has 12 residues. CDR1 is MNHEY and CDR2 is SVGEGT in the germline V gene. The CDR3 sequence is CASSQGTVEAFF. CDR3 DNA sequence: TGTGCCAGCAGCCAGGGGACAGTTGAAGCTTTCTTT.

The CDR3 sequence is CASTPRTSGAYNEQFF. The CDR3 DNA is TGTGCCAGCACCCCAAGGACTAGCGGGGCGTACAATGAGCAGTTCTTC. The gene calls are TRBV25-1 and TRBJ2-1; TRBD2 matches at 12 bases. V trimming: 7 bases; J trimming: 4 bases; junction bases outside the gene matches: 8. This CDR3 has 16 amino acids. CDR1 and CDR2 (germline): MGHDK, SYGVNS.

The V and J genes are TRBV5-1 and TRBJ2-1; 7 positions match TRBD2. V trimming: 0 bases; J trimming: 7 bases; junction bases outside the gene matches: 1. This CDR3 region has 13 residues. Germline V CDR1 and CDR2: SGHRS, YFSETQ. CDR3 residues: CASSLGSGNEQFF. The CDR3 bases are TGCGCCAGCAGCTTGGGTAGCGGGAATGAGCAGTTCTTC.

The V and J genes are TRBV4-3 and TRBJ2-5; 7 bases map to TRBD1. Germline values: CDR1 LGHNA, CDR2 YSLEER. The CDR3 extends over 15 amino acids. V dropped 3 bases and J dropped 3; count of bases not matched to a gene: 7. CDR3 nucleotide sequence: TGCGCCAGCAGCCAGGGAATACAGGGGAAAGAGACCCAGTACTTC. It encodes CASSQGIQGKETQYF.

The chain is built from TRBV7-2 and TRBJ1-5; TRBD1 matches at 9 bases. V was pared by 5 bases and J by 5 bases, with 4 bases of the junction left unmatched. Germline values: CDR1 SGHTA, CDR2 FQGNSA. The CDR3 has 14 amino acids. The CDR3 reads CASSKTGGDQPQHF. The CDR3 region has the DNA TGTGCCAGCAGCAAAACAGGGGGCGATCAGCCCCAGCATTTT.

J is TRBJ2-4 and V is TRBV7-2, with D perhaps matching TRBD1 or TRBD2 (6 bases each). Deletions cut 2 bases from V and 1 base from J, with 12 bases between. The CDR3 has 16 residues. Germline V CDR1 and CDR2: SGHTA, FQGNSA. CDR3 sequence reads: CASSLSGGQAKNIQYF. The CDR3 DNA is TGTGCCAGCAGCTTATCTGGGGGGCAGGCCAAAAACATTCAGTACTTC.

The chain uses TRBV7-2 and TRBJ2-2, with unresolved D. Germline V gene data show CDR1 as SGHTA and CDR2 as FQGNSA. This CDR3 is 14 amino acids long. Between the trimmed V and J ends, which lost 6 bases and 2 bases, there was a span of 10 bases. CDR3 region: CASRWEPNTGELFF. In nucleotides, the CDR3 is TGTGCCAGCAGGTGGGAACCAAACACCGGGGAGCTGTTTTTT.

The V and J genes are TRBV6-5 and TRBJ1-3; the D gene is possibly TRBD1 (5 bases). This CDR3 is built from 15 residues. Germline V gene lookup returns CDR1 MNHEY and CDR2 SVGAGI. The V end was cut by 7 bases, the J end by 1 base, with 14 bases between. The CDR3 protein is CASKTRRESGNTIYF. The CDR3, as DNA: TGTGCCAGCAAGACCCGCAGGGAATCTGGAAACACCATATATTTT.

This chain links TRBV7-3 with TRBJ2-5; the D is unclear. Trimming stripped 4 bases from V and 5 bases from J, with 8 bases between. CDR1 is SGHTA, CDR2 FQGTGA, per germline. This CDR3 region has 12 residues. CDR3 sequence: CASSSLGETQYF. The CDR3 DNA sequence: TGTGCCAGCAGCTCTCTGGGGGAGACCCAGTACTTC.

The V and J genes are TRBV10-1 and TRBJ2-4, with 11 nucleotides matching TRBD1. V was pared by 0 bases and J by 1 base, with 11 bases of the junction left unmatched. Germline V lookup: CDR1 WNHNN, CDR2 SYGVQD (reference sequence). The CDR3 runs 20 residues. CDR3 residues: CASSESLGGTGGRAKNIQYF. In nucleotides, the CDR3 is TGCGCCAGCAGTGAGTCGTTGGGTGGGACAGGGGGTCGGGCCAAAAACATTCAGTACTTC.

This clone occurred once. The chain uses TRBV27 and TRBJ2-1, with 7 bases matching TRBD2. This CDR3 spans 15 amino acids. Germline CDR1 reads MNHEY; CDR2 reads SMNVEV (reference sequence). V was pared by 5 bases and J by 4 bases, with 8 bases of the junction left unmatched. DNA for the CDR3: TGTGCCAGCAGTGCTGGGAGGGGAGGGTACAATGAGCAGTTCTTC. Translated, it gives CASSAGRGGYNEQFF.

The chain has TRBV13 and TRBJ2-1, with 8 bases identical to TRBD2. The trim removed 8 bases at V and 7 bases at J, leaving 7 bases unmatched. Germline V gene sequence: CDR1 PRHDT, CDR2 FYEKMQ (reference sequence). The CDR3 is 13 amino acids. DNA for the CDR3: TGTGCCAGCGCCCGGGGGGGCGGGAATGAGCAGTTCTTC. It is translated as CASARGGGNEQFF.

CDR3 region: CASSYSATGANVLTF. The CDR3 region has the DNA TGTGCCAGCAGTTACTCGGCCACAGGGGCCAACGTCCTGACTTTC. The V call is TRBV6-2 or TRBV6-3, the J call TRBJ2-6; D unclear. The CDR3 extends over 15 amino acids. Between the trimmed V and J ends, which lost 0 bases and 4 bases, there was a span of 7 bases. From germline, CDR1 is MNHEY and CDR2 SVGEGT.